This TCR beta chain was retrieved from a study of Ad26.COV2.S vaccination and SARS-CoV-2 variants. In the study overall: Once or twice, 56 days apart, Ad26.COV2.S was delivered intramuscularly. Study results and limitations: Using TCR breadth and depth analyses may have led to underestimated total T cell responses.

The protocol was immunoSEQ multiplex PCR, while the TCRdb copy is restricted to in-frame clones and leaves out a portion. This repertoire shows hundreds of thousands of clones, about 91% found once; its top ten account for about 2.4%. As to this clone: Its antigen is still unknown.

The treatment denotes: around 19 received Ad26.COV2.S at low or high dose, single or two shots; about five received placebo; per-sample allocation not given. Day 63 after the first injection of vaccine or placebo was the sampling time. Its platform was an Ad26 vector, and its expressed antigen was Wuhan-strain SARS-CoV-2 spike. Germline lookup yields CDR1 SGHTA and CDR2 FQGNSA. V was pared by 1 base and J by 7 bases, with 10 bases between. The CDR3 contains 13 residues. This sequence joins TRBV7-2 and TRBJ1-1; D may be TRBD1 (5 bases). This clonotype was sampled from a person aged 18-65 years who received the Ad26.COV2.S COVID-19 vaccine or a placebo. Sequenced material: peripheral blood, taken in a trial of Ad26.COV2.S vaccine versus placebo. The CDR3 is CASSLGGIIEAFF. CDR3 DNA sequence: TGTGCCAGCAGCTTAGGGGGGATTATTGAAGCTTTCTTT.